This paragraph reports one T cell receptor beta chain. Per the original methods: Reference gene primer amplification in the assay estimated nucleated cell counts. The protocol was immunoSEQ multiplex PCR, while the TCRdb copy is restricted to in-frame clones and leaves out a portion. That table gives V, J and clone size, and the DNA gave D and trimming. The data contain roughly 150,000 clones, 80% to 85% of them singletons. Trimming shortened V by 7 bases and J by 4 bases, and 10 bases separated the two germline ends. Germline values: CDR1 LNHDA, CDR2 SQIVND (reference sequence). The CDR3 is 12 residues long. The source of the sample is a study of blood T cell repertoires in COVID-19. Study-level background: Sites across the United States, Italy and Spain contributed samples from acute and convalescent COVID-19.

Sample: peripheral blood. The clonotype comes from a woman of 80 years or more with acute or convalescent COVID-19. The rearrangement uses TRBV19 and TRBJ1-2; D uncertain. CDR3 nucleotide sequence: TGTGCCAGTACCGGAGTCCTCTATGGCTACACCTTC. This encodes CASTGVLYGYTF.